One sample yielded the 23 T cell receptor beta chains listed below, sequenced in a study of shared clonotypes between healthy human individuals. Sequencing used immunoSEQ multiplex PCR; TCRdb keeps in-frame clones, though not all of them. The sample has about 1 million clones, roughly 70% seen once. The sample taken for sequencing was memory CD4+ T cells sorted from blood. Noted subset: CD45RA-negative fraction. The receptor set was obtained from a man aged 18 to 30 in good health.

The rearrangement links TRBV30 to TRBJ2-3, with TRBD1 identical over 10 bases. V dropped 5 bases and J dropped 4; count of bases not matched to a gene: 0. Looked up from germline, CDR1 is GTSNPN and CDR2 is SVGIG (reference sequence). The CDR3 is 12 residues long. The CDR3 here is CAWGTGADTQYF. DNA of the CDR3: TGTGCCTGGGGGACAGGGGCAGATACGCAGTATTTT.

The rearrangement links TRBV18 to TRBJ2-4, with D possibly being TRBD2 (5 bases). Trimming left V 6 bases short and J 5 bases short, with 20 bases between. This CDR3 is 16 amino acids long. In germline, CDR1 is KGHSH, CDR2 LQKENI. The CDR3 reads CASSSNTRGSQNIQYF. The CDR3 DNA follows: TGTGCCAGCTCGTCAAATACTCGGGGTTCCCAAAACATTCAGTACTTC.

This rearrangement joins TRBV19 to TRBJ1-5; D might be TRBD1 (6 bases). V lost 7 bases, J lost 3 bases, and 19 bases lay in between. The CDR3 sequence is 16 residues long. Looked up from germline, CDR1 is LNHDA and CDR2 is SQIVND (reference sequence). Here the CDR3 DNA reads TGTGCCAGTACCCCACTCCTACAGGGATACAATCAGCCCCAGCATTTT. Amino acids: CASTPLLQGYNQPQHF.

The chain employs TRBV27 and TRBJ2-3; 12 nucleotides line up with TRBD2. CDR3 length: 15 residues. The V gene's germline CDR1 is MNHEY and CDR2 SMNVEV (reference sequence). V lost 2 bases and J lost 9; bases outside the gene matches: 6. CDR3 coding DNA: TGTGCCAGCAGTTTACTAGCGGGGGGGCGGGGGACGCAGTATTTT. This gives the protein CASSLLAGGRGTQYF.

This rearrangement joins TRBV6-1 to TRBJ1-1; no firm D call. Germline CDR1 MNHNS, CDR2 SASEGT. The ends were cut back, 2 bases at V and 0 bases at J, with 4 bases in the middle. The CDR3 consists of 13 residues. This CDR3 reads CASSERVNTEAFF. CDR3 sequence (DNA): TGTGCCAGCAGTGAACGGGTGAACACTGAAGCTTTCTTT.

The rearrangement links TRBV5-4 to TRBJ1-2; 10 nucleotides match TRBD1. CDR3 length: 15 residues. The junction had 4 bases not matched to a gene; V was cut back by 3 bases and J by 2 bases. Germline V CDR1 and CDR2: SGHNT, YYREEE (reference sequence). The CDR3 spells CASSSGQGVNYGYTF. The CDR3 bases are TGTGCCAGCAGCTCCGGACAGGGGGTCAACTATGGCTACACCTTC.

In its sample, this clone was seen many times. The chain has TRBV27 and TRBJ1-6, with a weak D call TRBD1 (5 bases). V was clipped by 4 bases and J by 7 bases, with 14 bases between them. Germline V gene data show CDR1 as MNHEY and CDR2 as SMNVEV (reference sequence). The CDR3 spans 15 residues. The CDR3 is CASSSYDRLNSPLHF. CDR3 sequence (DNA): TGTGCCAGCAGTTCCTACGACAGACTAAATTCACCCCTCCACTTT.

This clone occurred once. This sequence joins TRBV29-1 and TRBJ2-1; 8 nucleotides line up with TRBD2. Germline V lookup: CDR1 SQVTM, CDR2 ANQGSEA. This CDR3 spans 13 amino acids. V gave up 3 bases and J gave up 6 bases; unmatched junction bases: 4. The CDR3 DNA reads as TGCAGCGTTGATGTAGCGGGGTTCAATGAGCAGTTCTTC. Protein product: CSVDVAGFNEQFF.

V usage is TRBV10-3 and J usage is TRBJ2-1; 9 bases are a match to TRBD2. Germline V gene sequence: CDR1 ENHRY, CDR2 SYGVKD. CDR3 size: 15 residues. The V gene end was trimmed by 0 bases and the J gene end by 7 bases; junction bases not matched to a gene: 4. The CDR3 bases are TGTGCCATCAGTGAGTCGATAGCGGGGGAAAATGAGCAGTTCTTC. Its protein product is CAISESIAGENEQFF.

CDR3 nucleotides: TGTGCCAGCAGCCAAGCGGCGTCATCGGGGGAGCAGTACTTC. It is translated as CASSQAASSGEQYF. The rearrangement joins TRBV4-2 to TRBJ2-7; TRBD2 might be the D (5 bases). The CDR3 has 14 amino acids. Trimming took 1 base from V and 7 from J, leaving 14 bases between them. From germline, CDR1 is LGHNA and CDR2 YNFKEQ.

The V and J genes are TRBV2 and TRBJ1-5, with D uncertain. The V gene lost 7 bases and the J gene lost 6 bases, with 13 bases spanning the gap. Germline loops: CDR1 SNHLY, CDR2 FYNNEI. The CDR3 sequence is 13 residues long. CDR3: CASKGRASQPQHF. CDR3 coding DNA: TGTGCCAGCAAAGGGAGGGCCTCTCAGCCCCAGCATTTT.

The chain is built from TRBV2 and TRBJ2-7; maybe TRBD1 (6 bases). The CDR3 is made up of 15 amino acids. V dropped 2 bases and J dropped 6 bases, with 17 bases sitting between them. Germline values: CDR1 SNHLY, CDR2 FYNNEI. Written as DNA, the CDR3 is TGTGCCAGCAGTGAAACAGGGTCCCCCTTCGGCGAGCAGTACTTC. This encodes CASSETGSPFGEQYF. The complete variable domain, with remaining parts taken from reference TRBV2 and TRBJ2-7, reads EPEVTQTPSHQVTQMGQEVILRCVPISNHLYFYWYRQILGQKVEFLVSFYNNEISEKSEIFDDQFSVERPDGSNFTLKIRSTKLEDSAMYFCASSETGSPFGEQYFGPGTRLTVT.

A remark on this clone: Other DNA sequences from this sample encode an identical CDR3 as well. The chain employs TRBV5-4 and TRBJ2-7; the match to TRBD2 covers 11 bases. Germline loops: CDR1 SGHNT, CDR2 YYREEE (reference sequence). Trimming took 4 bases from V and 4 from J; bases not matched to a gene: 4. The CDR3 runs to 14 residues. This CDR3 reads CASSLAGGPYEQYF. For the CDR3, the DNA is TGTGCCAGCAGCCTAGCGGGAGGCCCTTACGAGCAGTACTTC.

Here the CDR3 DNA reads TGTGCCAGCAGCTTAGTAGTCACTAGCACAGATACGCAGTATTTT. This sequence encodes CASSLVVTSTDTQYF. The chain joins TRBV7-9 to TRBJ2-3, with D hard to call. CDR3 length: 15 residues. CDR1 is SEHNR and CDR2 is FQNEAQ in the germline V gene (reference sequence). V was clipped by 1 base and J by 0 bases, with 8 bases between them. Supplemented by reference TRBV7-9 and TRBJ2-3, the full variable domain reads DTGVSQNPRHKITKRGQNVTFRCDPISEHNRLYWYRQTLGQGPEFLTYFQNEAQLEKSRLLSDRFSAERPKGSFSTLEIQRTEQGDSAMYLCASSLVVTSTDTQYFGPGTRLTVL.

The genes are TRBV7-8 and TRBJ1-5; D not certain. V was pared by 1 base and J by 7 bases, with 14 bases between. CDR1 is SGHVS and CDR2 is FQNEAQ in the germline V gene. CDR3 length: 15 amino acids. The CDR3: CASSLVGGFRQPQHF. The CDR3 DNA reads TGTGCCAGCAGCTTAGTCGGAGGGTTCAGGCAGCCCCAGCATTTT. The variable domain in full, completed from reference TRBV7-8 and TRBJ1-5, reads GAGVSQSPRYKVAKRGQDVALRCDPISGHVSLFWYQQALGQGPEFLTYFQNEAQLDKSGLPSDRFFAERPEGSVSTLKIQRTQQEDSAVYLCASSLVGGFRQPQHFGDGTRLSIL.

This clone has just a few counts. The chain recombines TRBV27 with TRBJ2-3, with D uncertain. The CDR3 length is 13 residues. Germline CDR1 reads MNHEY; CDR2 reads SMNVEV (reference sequence). The germline V and J ends were trimmed by 4 bases and 10 bases, with 15 bases remaining between them. Here the CDR3 reads CASSSQGRAPQYF. The CDR3 DNA sequence: TGTGCCAGCAGTTCACAAGGCCGGGCTCCGCAGTATTTT.

The chain uses TRBV10-1 and TRBJ2-5; 8 positions match TRBD2. V lost 5 bases, J lost 1 base, and 3 bases stayed unmatched. CDR1 and CDR2 (germline): WNHNN, SYGVQD (reference sequence). This CDR3 has 14 residues. CDR3 residues: CASSQGTSQETQYF. CDR3 nucleotides: TGCGCCAGCAGTCAAGGGACTAGCCAAGAGACCCAGTACTTC.

J is TRBJ1-6 and V is TRBV19; tentatively, D is TRBD1 (5 bases). V gave up 3 bases and J gave up 0 bases, with 12 bases separating them. This CDR3 has 17 amino acids. Per the germline V gene, CDR1 is LNHDA and CDR2 is SQIVND (reference sequence). The CDR3 sequence is CASSIAGTDSYNSPLHF. The DNA of the CDR3 is TGTGCCAGTAGTATCGCCGGGACGGACTCCTATAATTCACCCCTCCACTTT.

Worth noting for this clone: The sample holds other DNA sequences that translate to the same CDR3. This sequence joins TRBV7-2 and TRBJ2-1; the match to TRBD1 covers 7 bases. V gave up 5 bases and J gave up 4 bases; unmatched junction bases: 5. The CDR3 runs to 14 residues. Looked up from germline, CDR1 is SGHTA and CDR2 is FQGNSA. CDR3 sequence: CASSPGQVYNEQFF. The CDR3 nucleotides read TGTGCCAGCAGCCCCGGACAGGTTTACAATGAGCAGTTCTTC.

This clone was counted between two and nine times. The rearrangement joins TRBV5-1 to TRBJ1-1; D possibly corresponds to TRBD1 (5 bases). Germline-derived CDR1 and CDR2 are SGHRS and YFSETQ. Trimming removed 3 bases from V and 1 base from J, with 10 bases in between. This CDR3 contains 14 residues. The chain's CDR3 is CASSSQATNTEAFF. The CDR3 DNA is TGCGCCAGCAGCTCACAGGCTACGAACACTGAAGCTTTCTTT.

CDR3: CASSPNQIGTGGELFF. CDR3 bases: TGTGCCAGCAGCCCTAACCAGATTGGGACCGGCGGGGAGCTGTTTTTT. This chain connects TRBV9 to TRBJ2-2; D tentatively reads TRBD1 or TRBD2 (5 bases each). CDR3 length: 16 amino acids. Germline lookup yields CDR1 SGDLS and CDR2 YYNGEE. V gave up 4 bases and J gave up 7 bases, with 20 bases separating them.

The J gene is TRBJ1-2, the V gene TRBV4-1, with D perhaps matching TRBD1 (5 bases). The CDR3 has 16 residues. Germline V CDR1 and CDR2: MGHRA, YSYEKL. The ends were cut back, 1 base at V and 4 bases at J, with 16 bases in the middle. CDR3 nucleotides: TGCGCCAGCAGCCAAGTGGGACTCCTGACCCCCTATGGCTACACCTTC. This sequence encodes CASSQVGLLTPYGYTF.

V gene TRBV27 combines with J gene TRBJ2-7, with D possibly being TRBD1 (5 bases). There are 16 residues in the CDR3. Trimming left V 8 bases short and J 0 bases short, with 20 bases between. Germline V gene sequence: CDR1 MNHEY, CDR2 SMNVEV (reference sequence). The CDR3 nucleotides are TGTGCCAGCCGAGAATTCGACAGTCTGAGCTCCTACGAGCAGTACTTC. Protein product: CASREFDSLSSYEQYF.